This T cell receptor (beta chain) was sequenced in a study of spatial heterogeneity in lung cancer. In this sample, this clonotype turned up many times. Its antigen remains unknown. Indicated time point: sample taken at primary tumor resection. Patients with untreated early-stage non-small cell lung cancer, numbering 55 to 75, were the donors. Tumor, nontumor lung or frozen PBMC supplied whole RNA that was sequenced unsorted. V dropped 4 bases and J dropped 2; count of bases not matched to a gene: 2. Germline V gene lookup returns CDR1 WNHNN and CDR2 SYGVQD (reference sequence). This CDR3 contains 13 residues. Notes on the study in general: More often at tumor resection than at routine follow-up, ubiquitous expanded tumor TCRs were detected in the blood.

Unique molecular identifiers, one per molecule, were present on every TCR cDNA molecule. MiXCR was run by TCRdb on the 5' RACE reads, yielding one entry per CDR3 protein. The table has 75,000 or so distinct CDR3 sequences, roughly 8% seen once. The chain links TRBV10-1 to TRBJ2-7; TRBD1 matches at 7 bases. The TCR sequence derives from a male donor with early-stage non-small cell lung cancer. Sequencing was performed on PBMCs, taken at surgery. The CDR3 region has the DNA TGCGCCAGCAGTGCCGGGACAGCCTACGAGCAGTACTTC. Protein: CASSAGTAYEQYF.